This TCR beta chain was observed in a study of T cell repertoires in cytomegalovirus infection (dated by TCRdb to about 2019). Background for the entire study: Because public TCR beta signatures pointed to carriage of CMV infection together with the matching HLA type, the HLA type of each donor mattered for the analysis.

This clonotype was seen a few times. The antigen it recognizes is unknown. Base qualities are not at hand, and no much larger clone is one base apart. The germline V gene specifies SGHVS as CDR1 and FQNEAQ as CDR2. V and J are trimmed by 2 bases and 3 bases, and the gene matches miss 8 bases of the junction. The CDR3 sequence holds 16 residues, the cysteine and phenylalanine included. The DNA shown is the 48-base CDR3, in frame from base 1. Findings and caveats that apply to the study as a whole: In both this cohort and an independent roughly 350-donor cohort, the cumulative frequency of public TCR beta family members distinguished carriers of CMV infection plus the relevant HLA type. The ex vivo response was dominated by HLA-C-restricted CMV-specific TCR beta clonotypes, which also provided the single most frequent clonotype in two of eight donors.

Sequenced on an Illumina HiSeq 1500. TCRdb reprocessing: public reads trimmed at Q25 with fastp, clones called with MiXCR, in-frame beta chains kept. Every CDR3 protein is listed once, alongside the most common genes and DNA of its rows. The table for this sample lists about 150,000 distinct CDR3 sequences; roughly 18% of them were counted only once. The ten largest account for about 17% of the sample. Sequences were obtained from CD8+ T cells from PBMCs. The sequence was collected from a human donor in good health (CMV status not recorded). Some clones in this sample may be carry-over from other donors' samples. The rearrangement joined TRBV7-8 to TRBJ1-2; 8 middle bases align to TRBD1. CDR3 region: CASSLTRTGQDYGYTF. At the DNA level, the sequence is TGTGCCAGCAGCTTAACCAGGACAGGGCAGGACTATGGCTACACCTTC. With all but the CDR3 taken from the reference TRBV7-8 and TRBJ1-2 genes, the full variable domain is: GAGVSQSPRYKVAKRGQDVALRCDPISGHVSLFWYQQALGQGPEFLTYFQNEAQLDKSGLPSDRFFAERPEGSVSTLKIQRTQQEDSAVYLCASSLTRTGQDYGYTFGSGTRLTVV.